This entry is about one TCR beta chain. This record comes from a study of blood T cell repertoires in COVID-19. About the study: COVID-19 samples, acute and convalescent, were from the United States, Italy and Spain.

Source study methods: Amplifying reference gene primers gave estimates of nucleated cell counts. Using immunoSEQ multiplex PCR, the repertoire was profiled, and TCRdb retains in-frame clones only, with some absent. V and J calls and clone size are those listed in that table; D and trimming were worked out from the DNA. The sample contains about 300,000 clones, approximately 86% of which appear only once. This CDR3 spans 15 amino acids. CDR1 is LGHDT, CDR2 YNNKEL, per germline (reference sequence). The J segment lost 2 bases and the V segment lost 4 bases, leaving 3 bases of the junction unmatched. The receptor's source is a man aged 65-85 years with acute or convalescent COVID-19. The genes are TRBV3-1 (or the pseudogene TRBV3-2) and TRBJ2-3; 10 nucleotides agree with TRBD2. Sequencing input: peripheral blood. Here the CDR3 reads CASSLAGGDTDTQYF. The CDR3 DNA reads as TGTGCCAGCAGCCTAGCGGGAGGTGACACAGATACGCAGTATTTT.